One TCR beta chain is described in this entry. No antigen is known for it. Some clones are missing from TCRdb's copy, which holds only in-frame ones; the method was immunoSEQ multiplex PCR. The sample carries millions of clones, around 90% recorded once. Trimming shortened V by 2 bases and J by 0 bases, and 10 bases separated the two germline ends. The CDR3 length is 15 residues. Per the germline V gene, CDR1 is SGHTA and CDR2 is FQGNSA. The sample originates from a study of shared clonotypes between healthy human individuals. Findings and caveats of the study: The study sampled only blood, and tissue repertoires likely differ.

Splitting of CD4+ cells produced CD45RA+ naive and CD45RA-negative memory subsets. Sequenced material: naive CD4+ T cells sorted from blood. Subset denoted: CD45RA+ positively selected. The receptor comes from a man aged 18 to 29 in good health. This chain joins TRBV7-2 and TRBJ1-1; no clear D gene. The CDR3 coding sequence is TGTGCCAGCAGCTTACTCGCCGTTATGAACACTGAAGCTTTCTTT. Amino acid sequence: CASSLLAVMNTEAFF.